Each of the 30 T cell receptor beta chains below was sequenced from the same sample in a study of read filtering for tumor transcriptome and immune sequencing. This library used 300 to 500 ng RNA and molecular barcoded adaptors spanning alpha/delta and beta/gamma chains. TCRdb called the reads again in MiXCR, with one record for every CDR3 protein. In the table there are 30,000 to 35,000 distinct CDR3 sequences, approximately 17% of which are singletons. The sample was a population of CD138-negative cells sorted from bone marrow. All receptors come from a donor at least 40 years old with multiple myeloma.

This clonotype was detected many times. The gene calls are TRBV5-1 and TRBJ2-5; TRBD1 matches 9 bases. V shed 3 bases, J shed 5 bases, and the junction held 11 bases outside the gene matches. Germline CDR1 and CDR2: SGHRS and YFSETQ. The CDR3 is 16 residues long. CDR3 coding DNA: TGCGCCAGCAGCTCCAGTCCCCCGACAGGGGGGGAGACCCAGTACTTC. Translation gives CASSSSPPTGGETQYF.

This clonotype was counted ten times or more. The chain links TRBV29-1 to TRBJ2-4, with D tentatively TRBD1 or TRBD2 (5 bases each). Germline V CDR1 and CDR2: SQVTM, ANQGSEA. The CDR3 is 12 residues long. V gave up 6 bases and J gave up 8 bases, with 14 bases separating them. CDR3 in amino acids: CSVLPQGDIQYF. As DNA, the CDR3 is TGCAGCGTCCTTCCTCAGGGAGACATTCAGTACTTC.

This clonotype was seen repeatedly, ten times or more. The gene calls are TRBV7-8 and TRBJ2-3; 10 bases fit TRBD2. Germline assignment: CDR1 SGHVS and CDR2 FQNEAQ. The CDR3 is made up of 18 amino acids. V trimming: 5 bases; J trimming: 4 bases; junction bases outside the gene matches: 15. Here the CDR3 DNA reads TGTGCCAGCAGCCACGCTTCAGTAGCGGGAGGTGGCCCAGATACGCAGTATTTT. This sequence encodes CASSHASVAGGGPDTQYF.

The chain has TRBV3-1 and TRBJ1-1; TRBD1 matches 11 bases. The V gene's germline CDR1 is LGHDT and CDR2 YNNKEL (reference sequence). This CDR3 region has 14 residues. J was trimmed by 3 bases and V by 6 bases; bases with no gene match: 3. CDR3 loop: CASSSGQGDTEAFF. DNA of the CDR3: TGTGCCAGCAGTTCGGGACAGGGGGACACTGAAGCTTTCTTT.

This clonotype was detected ten times or more. The chain recombines TRBV11-2 with TRBJ1-2, with D possibly being TRBD1 (5 bases). This CDR3 spans 17 amino acids. Germline CDR1 SGHAT, CDR2 FQNNGV. Trimming stripped 4 bases from V and 4 bases from J, with 22 bases between. The CDR3 nucleotides read TGTGCCAGCAGCTCACCGGGACTCGATCGACTTGCCTATGGCTACACCTTC. As protein: CASSSPGLDRLAYGYTF.

This clonotype has at least ten counts. The CDR3 DNA reads as TGTGCCAGCAGCTTAGGCCGCGCGGGACTAGCGGGAGTCAGGACCCAGTACTTC. Protein sequence: CASSLGRAGLAGVRTQYF. The chain recombines TRBV7-8 with TRBJ2-5, with TRBD2 matching over 14 bases. The CDR3 is 18 residues long. The germline gives CDR1 SGHVS, CDR2 FQNEAQ. V shed 1 base, J shed 7 bases, and the junction held 11 bases outside the gene matches.

The table lists this clonotype with many counts. The chain links TRBV12-3 or TRBV12-4 to TRBJ2-3; D possibly matches TRBD1 or TRBD2 (5 bases each). Trimming left V 5 bases short and J 2 bases short, with 8 bases between. The CDR3 spans 13 residues. DNA of the CDR3: TGTGCCAGCAGTCGGGACCACACAGATACGCAGTATTTT. Its translation is CASSRDHTDTQYF.

A few counts support this clonotype. The chain carries TRBV28 and TRBJ2-1, with 7 bases identical to TRBD1. The CDR3 contains 17 residues. Trimming took 6 bases from V and 8 from J; bases not matched to a gene: 19. Germline V CDR1 and CDR2: MDHEN, SYDVKM. This chain's CDR3 is CASRKRQGRIWQDEQFF. CDR3 sequence (DNA): TGTGCCAGCAGAAAACGACAGGGTAGAATTTGGCAGGATGAGCAGTTCTTC.

This clonotype was detected only once. This may be a read error: a much more frequent sequence differs by one nucleotide. The chain employs TRBV3-1 and TRBJ2-5, with TRBD2 matching over 7 bases. This CDR3 has 15 amino acids. Trimming cost V 0 bases and J 7 bases; bases outside gene matches: 8. CDR1 and CDR2 (germline): LGHDT, YNNKEL (reference sequence). This CDR3 is CASSQDDEPGGTQYF. The CDR3 nucleotides are TGTGCCAGCAGCCAAGATGATGAGCCGGGAGGGACCCAGTACTTC.

At least ten counts were recorded for this clonotype. The chain employs TRBV28 and TRBJ1-2; TRBD1 is a possible D gene (5 bases). Trimming stripped 1 base from V and 8 bases from J, with 11 bases between. CDR3 size: 13 residues. Germline V gene data show CDR1 as MDHEN and CDR2 as SYDVKM. The CDR3 sequence: CASSLYGTAGYTF. CDR3 in DNA: TGTGCCAGCAGTTTATATGGGACGGCGGGCTACACCTTC.

This clonotype was counted at least ten times. The chain combines TRBV21-1 with TRBJ1-2. TRBV21-1 is listed as a pseudogene. CDR3 size: 9 residues. CDR3 sequence: CAALRGYTF. The CDR3 coding sequence is TGTGCCGCCCTCCGTGGCTACACCTTC.

This clonotype showed up many times. The V gene is TRBV3-1, the J gene TRBJ1-2, with TRBD1 identical over 7 bases. The CDR3 length is 15 residues. Germline values: CDR1 LGHDT, CDR2 YNNKEL (reference sequence). V lost 4 bases and J lost 2; bases outside the gene matches: 7. The CDR3 coding sequence is TGTGCCAGCAGCCGCTGGGACAGACAAAACTATGGCTACACCTTC. It is translated as CASSRWDRQNYGYTF. Full variable domain (rest looked up from reference TRBV3-1 and TRBJ1-2): DTAVSQTPKYLVTQMGNDKSIKCEQNLGHDTMYWYKQDSKKFLKIMFSYNNKELIINETVPNRFSPKSPDKAHLNLHINSLELGDSAVYFCASSRWDRQNYGYTFGSGTRLTVV.

The V gene is TRBV30, the J gene TRBJ1-2, with 9 bases matching TRBD1. Germline CDR1 GTSNPN, CDR2 SVGIG (reference sequence). V lost 7 bases and J lost 7; bases outside the gene matches: 13. This CDR3 contains 14 residues. This CDR3 is CAFPRPGQGFGYTF. The CDR3 coding sequence is TGTGCCTTCCCAAGGCCGGGACAGGGCTTTGGCTACACCTTC.

This clonotype appeared a single time. The V call is TRBV28, the J call TRBJ2-7; TRBD2 aligns across 7 bases. V trimming: 3 bases; J trimming: 2 bases; junction bases outside the gene matches: 1. This CDR3 spans 13 amino acids. In germline, CDR1 is MDHEN, CDR2 SYDVKM. In DNA form, the CDR3 reads TGTGCCAGCAGTTTGGGGAGGGCCTACGAGCAGTACTTC. As protein: CASSLGRAYEQYF.

This clonotype appeared many times. The CDR3 bases are TGTGCCAGCAGCTTGGTGGCGGGGGATAATTCACCCCTCCACTTT. It yields the protein CASSLVAGDNSPLHF. The chain uses TRBV5-4 and TRBJ1-6; D may be TRBD1 (5 bases). This CDR3 has 15 residues. CDR1 SGHNT and CDR2 YYREEE come from the germline V gene (reference sequence). V was clipped by 0 bases and J by 5 bases, with 9 bases between them.

This clonotype has at least ten counts. The chain carries TRBV18 and TRBJ2-7; D may match TRBD1 or TRBD2 (5 bases each). With 0 bases removed from V and 6 bases from J, the gap between germline ends came to 9 bases. Germline-derived CDR1 and CDR2 are KGHSH and LQKENI. The CDR3 is 13 amino acids. In DNA form, the CDR3 reads TGTGCCAGCTCACCACCCGCTGGGGGCGAGCAGTACTTC. Translation: CASSPPAGGEQYF.

This clonotype was found many times. This chain uses TRBV28 with TRBJ2-7; 8 bases fit TRBD2. The CDR3 has 14 residues. With V trimmed by 5 bases and J by 5 bases, 8 bases remained unmatched. Germline CDR1 and CDR2: MDHEN and SYDVKM. CDR3 DNA sequence: TGTGCCAGCAGTGGGACGGGGGGGGACGACGAGCAGTACTTC. Translating gives CASSGTGGDDEQYF.

This clonotype has a count of ten or more. This chain joins TRBV14 and TRBJ1-4; 8 bases map to TRBD1. Germline assignment: CDR1 SGHDN and CDR2 FVKESK. The CDR3 loop spans 14 amino acids. V was clipped by 5 bases and J by 6 bases; unmatched bases: 5. CDR3 in DNA: TGTGCCAGCAGCGAGGACAGGGCGGATGAAAAACTGTTTTTT. Translating it yields CASSEDRADEKLFF.

The table lists this clonotype with many counts. This sequence joins TRBV10-1 and TRBJ2-6; D not resolved. V lost 6 bases, J lost 1 base, and 4 bases lay in between. The germline V gene has CDR1 WNHNN and CDR2 SYGVQD (reference sequence). This CDR3 is 13 amino acids long. CDR3 residues: CASSPSGANVLTF. CDR3 in DNA: TGCGCCAGCAGCCCTTCTGGGGCCAACGTCCTGACTTTC.

This clonotype appeared many times. The V and J genes are TRBV12-3 or TRBV12-4 and TRBJ2-7, with D perhaps matching TRBD1 (6 bases). This CDR3 is 14 amino acids long. V shed 5 bases and J shed 1 base, with 12 bases lying between them. The CDR3 nucleotides read TGTGCCAGCAGTCCTCACAGGGCTTCCTACGAGCAGTACTTC. Amino acids: CASSPHRASYEQYF.

In regard to this clonotype: The junction does not match germline at one end; this may be a read error. The CDR3 DNA sequence: TGTGCCAGCAGCCGTAGGACCAGGGCGGTCGCAGATGCGCAGTATTTT. Residues: CASSRRTRAVADAQYF. The chain has TRBV6-1 and TRBJ2-3; tentative D call: TRBD1 (5 bases). This CDR3 has 16 residues. Per the germline V gene, CDR1 is MNHNS and CDR2 is SASEGT.

This clonotype was seen a few times. V and J are TRBV24-1 and TRBJ1-5; the D is unclear. The CDR3 runs to 13 residues. Per the germline V gene, CDR1 is KGHDR and CDR2 is SFDVKD. With 7 bases removed from V and 0 bases from J, the gap between germline ends came to 6 bases. CDR3 sequence reads: CATSQSSNQPQHF. The CDR3 DNA follows: TGTGCCACCAGCCAAAGTAGCAATCAGCCCCAGCATTTT.

In this sample, this clonotype is medium-sized. The chain is built from TRBV5-1 and TRBJ2-1; 9 positions match TRBD2. Germline trimming cut 3 bases from V and 8 bases from J; bases unmatched to any gene: 15. This CDR3 is built from 17 residues. CDR1 and CDR2 from the germline V gene are SGHRS and YFSETQ. This CDR3 reads CASSSARVGTSLDEQFF. In DNA form, the CDR3 reads TGCGCCAGCAGCTCTGCCAGAGTCGGGACTAGCCTCGATGAGCAGTTCTTC.

The table lists this clonotype with many counts. The V and J genes are TRBV11-1 and TRBJ2-5; D is uncertain. Trimming left V 2 bases short and J 0 bases short, with 10 bases between. Germline CDR1 SGHAT, CDR2 FQDESV (reference sequence). This CDR3 has 15 residues. This CDR3 reads CASSLSRTDQETQYF. CDR3 in DNA: TGTGCCAGCAGCTTAAGTCGGACGGACCAAGAGACCCAGTACTTC.

This clonotype was recorded many times. The DNA of the CDR3 is TGTGCCAGCAGCCAAGATCTAGCGGTGCAAGAGACCCAGTACTTC. Protein sequence: CASSQDLAVQETQYF. This chain uses TRBV14 with TRBJ2-5; 7 nucleotides align to TRBD2. The CDR3 is 15 amino acids. V was pared by 0 bases and J by 2 bases, with 3 bases of the junction left unmatched. Germline CDR1 and CDR2: SGHDN and FVKESK.

This clonotype has at least ten counts. The chain is built from TRBV20-1 and TRBJ2-3; D is unresolved. This CDR3 spans 15 amino acids. Germline lookup yields CDR1 DFQATT and CDR2 SNEGSKA (reference sequence). Trimming took off 3 bases at V and 0 bases at J, with 13 bases between the two ends. The CDR3 loop is CSASLGASSTDTQYF. CDR3 in DNA: TGCAGTGCTAGTTTAGGCGCCTCTAGCACAGATACGCAGTATTTT.

This clonotype was seen ten or more times. This rearrangement joins TRBV24-1 to TRBJ2-5; a weak D match, TRBD1 (6 bases). The germline gives CDR1 KGHDR, CDR2 SFDVKD. This CDR3 is 14 amino acids long. V lost 4 bases and J 5 bases, leaving 13 bases between the germline ends. The CDR3 is CATSENWGLETQYF. The CDR3 nucleotides read TGTGCCACCAGTGAAAATTGGGGGCTGGAGACCCAGTACTTC.

This clonotype was found many times. V and J are TRBV29-1 and TRBJ1-2, with D unclear. CDR1 and CDR2 (germline): SQVTM, ANQGSEA. V was pared by 1 base and J by 5 bases, with 8 bases between. The CDR3 has 12 amino acids. The DNA of the CDR3 is TGCAGCGTTGAAGGGGGAGGATATGGCTACACCTTC. Encoded protein: CSVEGGGYGYTF.

This clonotype was detected a few times. The chain couples TRBV7-9 to TRBJ2-2; the D gene is possibly TRBD1 (6 bases). The CDR3 runs to 13 residues. V lost 4 bases and J 6 bases, leaving 9 bases between the germline ends. Germline loops: CDR1 SEHNR, CDR2 FQNEAQ (reference sequence). The CDR3 spells CASSYRESGELFF. CDR3 DNA: TGTGCCAGCAGCTACAGGGAGTCCGGGGAGCTGTTTTTT.

This clonotype was counted at least ten times. V is TRBV4-2 and J is TRBJ1-5, with a weak D call TRBD1 (5 bases). The length of the CDR3 is 16 residues. V was trimmed by 0 bases and J by 5 bases, leaving 14 bases between them. Germline-derived CDR1 and CDR2 are LGHNA and YNFKEQ. The CDR3 coding sequence is TGTGCCAGCAGCCAAGATGCAGGGCTTGATTATCAGCCCCAGCATTTT. Translated, it gives CASSQDAGLDYQPQHF.